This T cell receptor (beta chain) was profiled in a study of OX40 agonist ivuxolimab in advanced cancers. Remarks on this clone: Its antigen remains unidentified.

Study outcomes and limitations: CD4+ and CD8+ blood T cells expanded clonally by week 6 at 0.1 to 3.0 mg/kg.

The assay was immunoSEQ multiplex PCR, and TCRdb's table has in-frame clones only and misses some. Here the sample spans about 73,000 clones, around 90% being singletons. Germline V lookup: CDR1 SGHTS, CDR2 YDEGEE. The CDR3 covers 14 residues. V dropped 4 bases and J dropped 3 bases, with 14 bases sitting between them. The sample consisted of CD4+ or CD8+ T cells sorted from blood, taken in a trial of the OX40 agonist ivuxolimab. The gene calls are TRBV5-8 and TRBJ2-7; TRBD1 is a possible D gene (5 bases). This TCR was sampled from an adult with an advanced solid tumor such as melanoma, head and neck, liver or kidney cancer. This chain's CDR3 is CASSVALGHYEQYF. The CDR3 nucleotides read TGTGCCAGCAGCGTAGCCCTGGGGCACTACGAGCAGTACTTC.